This TCR beta chain stems from a study of shared clonotypes between healthy human individuals. A remark on this clone: The antigen is unknown.

Trimming cost V 2 bases and J 4 bases, with 8 bases left between them. The CDR3 sequence is 13 residues long. The germline V gene encodes CDR1 MNHEY and CDR2 SVGAGI. Execution of the assay was at deep level. Data came from immunoSEQ multiplex PCR; TCRdb stores just in-frame clones and leaves some out. The sample includes under 1,100,000 clones, about four fifths seen only once; the top ten take 0.55% to 0.7%. Overall study findings and caveats: Against clonotypes common to all four donors, non-shared ones had lower generation probabilities.

The specimen sequenced was memory CD4+ T cells from PBMCs. The subset is: CD45RA-negative fraction. The receptor was isolated from a young man in good health. Some clones in this sample may be carry-over from other donors' samples. The rearrangement links TRBV6-5 to TRBJ1-1, with D unresolved. The chain's CDR3 is CASSYIRFTEAFF. CDR3 sequence (DNA): TGTGCCAGCAGTTACATCCGTTTCACTGAAGCTTTCTTT.